This entry concerns a single T cell receptor beta chain. The sample originates from a study of Graves' ophthalmopathy and Graves' hyperthyroidism. For repertoire sequencing, the TCR beta CDR3 regions were amplified from RNA transcripts. The first round was an RT-PCR with HTBI primers, and the second round was a multiplex PCR. Via MiXCR, TCRdb re-called the multiplex PCR reads, giving one row per CDR3 protein. The data show over 500,000 distinct CDR3 sequences, with 20% to 25% seen just once and around 6.9% held by the top ten. V was trimmed by 0 bases and J by 3 bases, leaving 12 bases between them. Germline loops: CDR1 DFQATT, CDR2 SNEGSKA (reference sequence). CDR3 length equals 14 residues.

The chain is built from TRBV20-1 and TRBJ2-7; possibly TRBD1 or TRBD2 for D (6 bases each). This receptor was identified in a woman under 30 with stable Graves' hyperthyroidism. Some clones in this sample may be carry-over from other donors' samples. Specimen: peripheral blood. The DNA of the CDR3 is TGCAGTGCTAGAGATTATGAGGGGGGCTACGAGCAGTACTTC. Its translation is CSARDYEGGYEQYF.